This T cell receptor beta chain was recorded in a study of T cell changes during pregnancy in multiple sclerosis. The repertoire was sequenced with immunoSEQ multiplex PCR; TCRdb's copy has only in-frame clones and lacks some. This repertoire shows roughly 70,000 clones, around nine tenths found once; its top ten account for 1.5%. The germline V gene encodes CDR1 SGHRS and CDR2 YFSETQ. V lost 4 bases to trimming and J lost 7 bases, with 17 bases between them. The length of the CDR3 is 14 residues. The receptor was isolated from a female donor with multiple sclerosis, enrolled in a pregnancy study. Sequencing used peripheral blood, obtained in the third trimester of pregnancy. The V call is TRBV5-1, the J call TRBJ1-1; D uncertain. Here the CDR3 reads CASSPPGKVDEAFF. The DNA of the CDR3 is TGCGCCAGCAGCCCGCCGGGGAAGGTCGATGAAGCTTTCTTT.